This TCR beta chain was identified in a study of tumor-infiltrating lymphocytes in primary liver carcinoma listed by TCRdb under 2017. A note on the overall study: The five patients, three men and two women aged 30 to 69 years, had hepatocellular carcinoma (four) or combined HCC and intrahepatic cholangiocarcinoma (one). Tumors of the five patients were stage T1-T3 N0M0 with maximum diameters of roughly 4 to 11 cm. Samples yielded roughly 3.65 to 7.5 million productive TCRbeta reads; read depth did not differ significantly between tissue types. For each liver tumor, the study sampled five regions along with adjacent normal tissue and blood, and applied TCRbeta repertoire sequencing, expression microarrays and whole-exome sequencing. TCRbeta repertoire sequencing covered 35 or so specimens from 5 patients: 25 or so tumor regions, 5 adjacent noncancerous liver tissues and 5 peripheral blood samples. To link TCRbeta repertoire diversity with the local molecular phenotype, the roughly 25 tumor region samples were profiled using Agilent mRNA microarrays. Repertoires from technical replicates were highly reproducible, with mean shared-clone rates roughly 0.9 and correlation coefficients above 0.95. General study outcomes and caveats: Because only the TCR beta chain was sequenced and unpaired alpha chains were not captured, true repertoire diversity is likely underestimated. Pairs of tumor regions showed greater repertoire overlap (mean around 36%) than tumor-adjacent pairs (17%) or tumor-blood pairs (roughly 14%), which is consistent with antigen-driven expansion. A significantly larger repertoire fraction was made up by the top 250 clones in tumors than in blood (p = 0.039). Because the samples were bulk and unsorted, CD4+ and CD8+ T cell repertoires could not be compared. Just about 8-25% of top clones turned up in all five regions of a tumor, which suggests spatial heterogeneity among tumor-infiltrating T cells. Only a few patients were included in the study, and the authors note that the findings should be validated in a larger study.

Comment on this clonotype: Its recognized antigen is unknown. Germline and junction disagree at one end, which may indicate a read error.

CDR1 and CDR2, looked up from the germline V gene (reference sequence), are SGHAT and FQDESV. The CDR3 numbers 15 residues from cysteine through phenylalanine. Left in the record is the CDR3 DNA by itself, 45 bases read in frame from the first base. Without any cell sorting, total RNA and DNA were extracted together from roughly 21-30 mg of bulk tissue using the AllPrep DNA/RNA mini kit. Surgical resection was performed in China between 2015 and early 2016 on about 5 patients with histopathologically diagnosed primary liver carcinoma. Patients had chronic HBV infection and were treatment-naive at sampling. Five spatially separated regions were sampled from each tumor: the superior, inferior, left-lateral and right-lateral poles, plus the tumor centre. Histology showed that every tumor sample contained more than 80% viable tumor cells. Fresh tumor and adjacent tissue pieces were bisected; one half was stored in RNAlater at -80°C, the other sent for histology.

Using a constant-region primer and ProtoScript II reverse transcriptase, TCRbeta-specific cDNA was reverse-transcribed from roughly 500 ng total RNA. TCRbeta libraries were built with three nested multiplex PCR rounds, a slightly modified ARM-PCR procedure. Each of the first two PCR rounds ran for approximately 10 cycles and used multiplex TRBV1-TRBV30 forward primers together with a Cbeta reverse primer. Sample barcodes and Illumina adapters were added in a final 25-cycle PCR using Deep VentR polymerase. Before sequencing, amplicons between 200 and 500 bp were purified from gel using a QIAquick gel extraction kit. TCRbeta amplicons were sequenced on an Illumina HiSeq 2500 with 250-bp paired-end reads. The authors' analysis ran thus. Reads were quality-trimmed with Trimmomatic v0.33, and paired reads were merged with FLASH v1.2.11 to recover full CDR3 sequences. V, D and J germline segments were assigned to the rearranged TCRbeta sequences by MiGEC v1.2.1b. Clonotype statistics, along with Shannon-Wiener diversity indices, were calculated using VDJtools v1.0.0. Except for diversity analysis, only the 250 most abundant clonotypes of each sample were used in subsequent analyses to reduce sampling bias. The raw public data were reprocessed by TCRdb itself: fastp quality trimming at Q25, MiXCR clonotype calling, in-frame beta chains only. Entries that share a CDR3 protein sequence are merged under the most common genes and DNA. V and J calls and clone size were set by TCRdb, not the authors. Within this sample are 100,000 to 120,000 distinct CDR3 sequences, with around 84% of them counted one time only. The ten largest make up about 20% of the sample.

This TCR derives from a man aged 40-49 years with primary liver carcinoma and hepatitis B virus infection. This receptor chain uses TRBV11-1 and TRBJ1-1, and possibly TRBD1, on 6 matching bases. The specimen was liver tumor tissue from sampling region 3. Interpreted using the paper, the cell subset or site label stands for: tumor region T3, left-lateral pole. The sequenced DNA is TGTACCAGCAGCTTATATCCAGGGGCAAACATTGAGGCTTTCTTT. This yields the protein CTSSLYPGANIEAFF.